This TCR beta chain was retrieved from a study of metastatic and nonmetastatic thyroid tumors. Study background: The authors compared repertoires across blood and tumor or nodule tissue from malignant and benign thyroid patients.

TCRdb re-clonotyped the PCR reads via MiXCR. The data hold approximately 17,000 clones, with roughly 15% observed a single time. All patients reached thyroid surgery having received no treatment beforehand. Overall study findings and caveats: Malignant thyroid tumors reportedly exceeded benign nodules significantly in TCR beta diversity, with the difference appearing in blood and tumor.

The CDR3 contains 14 residues. Germline CDR1 GTSNPN, CDR2 SVGIG (reference sequence). V was trimmed by 0 bases and J by 1 base, leaving 9 bases between them. Concerning this clone: What it binds is unknown.

The sequence derives from a male donor with papillary thyroid cancer or a benign thyroid nodule (not recorded which). Some clones in this sample may be carry-over from other donors' samples. The material sequenced was blood. The gene calls are TRBV30 and TRBJ1-1; a weak D match, TRBD1 (5 bases). The CDR3 region is CAWSVSGPNTEAFF. The DNA for the CDR3 is TGTGCCTGGAGTGTTTCGGGGCCGAACACTGAAGCTTTCTTT.